What follows describes a single T cell receptor (beta chain). Its matching antigen is unknown. At one boundary the junction diverges from the germline segment, which might be a read error. The record originates from a study of graft-versus-host responses after intestinal transplantation. Study-level information: Tacrolimus plus steroids were given to all recipients for roughly three years, preceded by anti-thymocyte globulin induction.

The protocol was immunoSEQ multiplex PCR, while the TCRdb copy is restricted to in-frame clones and leaves out a portion. Altogether 95,000 to 110,000 clones are present, about 90% being singletons, with the ten largest covering around 0.96%. Per the germline V gene, CDR1 is SGHTA and CDR2 is FQGNSA. The CDR3 has 14 amino acids. Broader study findings: Investigators detected GvH clones in recipient marrow, with some emerging earlier in ileum or blood. Graft-donor T cell macrochimerism in patients accompanied high graft-versus-host to host-versus-graft clonal ratios in allografts.

The J gene is TRBJ1-5, the V gene TRBV7-2, with a possible D match to TRBD1 (5 bases). The source material was unstimulated CD4+ T cells sorted from spleen or lymph node cells, sampled before intestinal transplant. This TCR came from a human donor who received an intestinal transplant. Here the CDR3 reads CAGSLGLLNQPQHF. The CDR3 nucleotides read TGTGCCGGCAGCTTGGGACTACTCAATCAGCCCCAGCATTTT.